One and the same sample provided the 8 T cell receptor beta chains below, sequenced in a study of STAT5B mutations in CD4+ large granular lymphocyte leukemia. This table comes from immunoSEQ multiplex PCR, and its TCRdb copy is limited to in-frame clones, with some not included. The sample has about 48,000 clones; 70% are singletons. The sample taken for sequencing was CD4+ T cells from blood buffy coats. The receptors originated from a human donor in good health.

The chain has TRBV7-2 and TRBJ1-2, with 11 nucleotides matching TRBD1. The CDR3 runs to 17 residues. V lost 0 bases and J lost 8; bases outside the gene matches: 11. Germline CDR1 is SGHTA and CDR2 is FQGNSA. The CDR3 DNA is TGTGCCAGCAGCTTAGCGCTAAGTGGACAGGGGGCAGAGGGCTACACCTTC. It codes for CASSLALSGQGAEGYTF.

This clone occurred a few times. This sequence joins TRBV4-2 and TRBJ1-5; TRBD1 might be the D (6 bases). The germline V gene encodes CDR1 LGHNA and CDR2 YNFKEQ. The V and J ends lost 1 base and 1 base respectively, with 8 bases between them. The CDR3 has 15 amino acids. CDR3 bases: TGTGCCAGCAGCCAAGGAAGGGGGAGCAATCAGCCCCAGCATTTT. Translated: CASSQGRGSNQPQHF.

The chain is built from TRBV5-1 and TRBJ2-3, with TRBD2 matching over 8 bases. This CDR3 comprises 15 residues. CDR1 SGHRS and CDR2 YFSETQ come from the germline V gene. J lost 3 bases, V lost 1 base, and 4 bases had no gene match. In nucleotides, the CDR3 is TGCGCCAGCAGCTTGAGGCGGGGGGCGACAGATACGCAGTATTTT. As protein: CASSLRRGATDTQYF.

V is TRBV28 and J is TRBJ2-7; 9 bases agree with TRBD1. Germline V lookup: CDR1 MDHEN, CDR2 SYDVKM. V shed 4 bases, J shed 6 bases, and the junction held 10 bases outside the gene matches. This CDR3 is 15 amino acids long. The CDR3 nucleotides are TGTGCCAGCAGTTCCCCGGGGACAGGGCTCGTCGAGCAGTACTTC. Its translation: CASSSPGTGLVEQYF.

The chain carries TRBV28 and TRBJ2-1; the D gene is possibly TRBD1 (5 bases). In germline, CDR1 is MDHEN, CDR2 SYDVKM. Trimming took off 9 bases at V and 10 bases at J, with 16 bases between the two ends. This CDR3 is 12 amino acids long. CDR3 DNA: TGTGCCAGTTCCACAGGTTTCAAGGAGCAGTTCTTC. It encodes CASSTGFKEQFF. The entire variable domain, with the rest obtained from reference TRBV28 and TRBJ2-1, is as follows: DVKVTQSSRYLVKRTGEKVFLECVQDMDHENMFWYRQDPGLGLRLIYFSYDVKMKEKGDIPEGYSVSREKKERFSLILESASTNQTSMYLCASSTGFKEQFFGPGTRLTVL.

This rearrangement joins TRBV7-2 to TRBJ1-1; the match to TRBD1 covers 7 bases. CDR1 is SGHTA, CDR2 FQGNSA, per germline. The CDR3 loop spans 14 amino acids. V was clipped by 5 bases and J by 4 bases; unmatched bases: 7. This CDR3 reads CASSRQGQITEAFF. The CDR3 DNA is TGTGCCAGCAGCCGCCAGGGACAGATCACTGAAGCTTTCTTT.

This chain links TRBV29-1 with TRBJ1-3; a weak D match, TRBD1 (5 bases). The germline V gene has CDR1 SQVTM and CDR2 ANQGSEA. Trimming pared 4 bases from V and 4 bases from J, leaving 5 bases between. The CDR3 runs 11 residues. The CDR3 protein is CSVGDGNTIYF. CDR3 bases: TGCAGCGTTGGGGACGGAAACACCATATATTTT.

The chain uses TRBV30 and TRBJ2-3; D perhaps matches TRBD2 (7 bases). V was trimmed by 6 bases and J by 6 bases, leaving 16 bases between them. In germline, CDR1 is GTSNPN, CDR2 SVGIG (reference sequence). The CDR3 consists of 13 residues. CDR3 sequence (DNA): TGTGCCTGCCCAAGGGGGGGAGGTGATACGCAGTATTTT. Its protein is CACPRGGGDTQYF. The whole variable domain, remainder taken from reference TRBV30 and TRBJ2-3, is SQTIHQWPATLVQPVGSPLSLECTVEGTSNPNLYWYRQAAGRGLQLLFYSVGIGQISSEVPQNLSASRPQDRQFILSSKKLLLSDSGFYLCACPRGGGDTQYFGPGTRLTVL.